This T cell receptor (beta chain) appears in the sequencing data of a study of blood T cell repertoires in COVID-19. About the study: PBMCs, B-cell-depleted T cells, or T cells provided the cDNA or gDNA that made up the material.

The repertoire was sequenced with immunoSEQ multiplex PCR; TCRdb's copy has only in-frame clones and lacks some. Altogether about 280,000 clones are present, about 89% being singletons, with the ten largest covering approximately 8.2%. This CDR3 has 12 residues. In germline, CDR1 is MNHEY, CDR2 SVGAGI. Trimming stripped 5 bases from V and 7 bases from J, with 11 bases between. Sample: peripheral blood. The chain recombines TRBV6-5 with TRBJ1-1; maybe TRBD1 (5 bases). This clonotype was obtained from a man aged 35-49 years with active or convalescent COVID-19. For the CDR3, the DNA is TGTGCCAGCAGTCCCAGACAGTATGAAGCTTTCTTT. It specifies CASSPRQYEAFF.